This is a list of T cell receptor beta chains from one sample in a study of T-cell reconstitution after alpha-beta-depleted transplantation in children. TCRdb ran MiXCR on the PCR reads and lists one entry per CDR3 protein. This sample has under 60,000 distinct CDR3 sequences, with less than 6% found just once. The sequenced sample was PBMCs, mostly from graft donor cells, obtained 60 days after TCRalphabeta/CD19-depleted stem cell transplant. The receptors derive from a female patient between 2 and 15 years old who had a stem cell transplant for aplastic anemia, so the T cells may come from the graft donor. Each CDR3 is given with its conserved first and last residue. A D gene is named only where the DNA matches it firmly. The size entry is marked missing in some rows and otherwise reads once, few, many or a size class.

D	V	size	J	DNA	CDR3
TRBD1	TRBV28	medium-sized	TRBJ1-1	TGTGCCAGCAGTTTACGGAGGGGGCGCATGACTGAAGCTTTCTTT	CASSLRRGRMTEAFF
NA	TRBV5-6	many	TRBJ2-2	TGTGCCAGCAGCTTGGCCCGGGCCCCCAAAACCGGGGAGCTGTTTTTT	CASSLARAPKTGELFF
NA	TRBV28	many	TRBJ2-5	TGTGCCAGCAGTTTGACCCAAGAGACCCAGTACTTC	CASSLTQETQYF
NA	TRBV18	few	TRBJ2-5	TGTGCCACCCAGGGGGAGACCCAGTACTTC	CATQGETQYF
NA	TRBV7-6	many	TRBJ1-1	TGTGCCAGCAGCGCGCTCAAACGGGGCACGAACACTGAAGCTTTCTTT	CASSALKRGTNTEAFF
NA	TRBV9	NA	TRBJ2-1	TGTGCCAGCAGCCCCCACCAGGGCTCCTACAATGAGCAGTTCTTC	CASSPHQGSYNEQFF
NA	TRBV7-8	many	TRBJ2-2	TGTGCCAGCAGCTTATGGGGGAAAATGGCCGGGGAGCTGTTTTTT	CASSLWGKMAGELFF
NA	TRBV3-1	few	TRBJ2-1	TGTGCCAGCAGCCGCGAGGGCCTCTGGGGGTTGGATGAGCAGTTCTTC	CASSREGLWGLDEQFF
TRBD2	TRBV19	many	TRBJ2-1	TGTGCCAGTAGTATAACTAGCGGGGGAGCCAATGAGCAGTTCTTC	CASSITSGGANEQFF
NA	TRBV7-9	many	TRBJ2-4	TGTGCCAGCAGCTTTAAACCCCCTCCACGGGGCGGCAAAAACATTCAGTACTTC	CASSFKPPPRGGKNIQYF
NA	TRBV29-1	many	TRBJ2-1	TGCAGCGTCCCCCCGGGAGCCTACAATGAGCAGTTCTTC	CSVPPGAYNEQFF
TRBD2	TRBV3-1	many	TRBJ2-7	TGTGCCAGCAGCCAAGATCCTAGCGGGAGGGCCTACGAGCAGTACTTC	CASSQDPSGRAYEQYF
TRBD1	TRBV20-1	many	TRBJ1-2	TGCAGTGCTAGAGATAGGACAGGGTCTAACTATGGCTACACCTTC	CSARDRTGSNYGYTF
NA	TRBV3-1	once	TRBJ2-3	TGTGCCAGCAGCCAGGAGTATTGGAGCACAGATACGCAGTATTTT	CASSQEYWSTDTQYF
NA	TRBV28	many	TRBJ1-5	TGTGCCAGCAGCAGACCGTACAATCAGCCCCAGCATTTT	CASSRPYNQPQHF
TRBD2	TRBV4-2	many	TRBJ2-3	TGTGCCAGCAGCCAATCTACGGGAGGGTACACAGATACGCAGTATTTT	CASSQSTGGYTDTQYF
TRBD1	TRBV18	many	TRBJ2-3	TGTGCCAGCTCACCTTCCCGCGGGACAGGGGACACAGATACGCAGTATTTT	CASSPSRGTGDTDTQYF
NA	TRBV5-1	many	TRBJ2-5	TGCGCCAGCAGCTTGGCAGGGAGGCTAGAAGAGACCCAGTACTTC	CASSLAGRLEETQYF
NA	TRBV28	many	TRBJ2-7	TGTGCCAGCAGTCCCTCTCTCGACTACGAGCAGTACTTC	CASSPSLDYEQYF
TRBD1	TRBV2	NA	TRBJ2-5	TGTGCCAGCGGAAGGACAGGGGCAGAGACCCAGTACTTC	CASGRTGAETQYF
TRBD2	TRBV20-1	NA	TRBJ2-3	TGCAGTGCTAGTAGGACTAGCGGGAGCACAGATACGCAGTATTTT	CSASRTSGSTDTQYF
TRBD2	TRBV2	many	TRBJ2-5	TGTGCCAGCCGTAGCGGGAGGGCCGTGGAGACCCAGTACTTC	CASRSGRAVETQYF
TRBD1	TRBV12-3/TRBV12-4	many	TRBJ1-2	TGTGCCAGCAGTGACACCCTAAGACAGGGGCGAGGCGGCTACACCTTC	CASSDTLRQGRGGYTF
TRBD1	TRBV5-1	many	TRBJ1-3	TGCGCCAGTAGACAGGGCCCAGATGGAAACACCATATATTTT	CASRQGPDGNTIYF
TRBD1	TRBV4-1	many	TRBJ2-5	TGCGCCAGCAGCCAAGTAGGGACAGGGGGCGAGACCCAGTACTTC	CASSQVGTGGETQYF
TRBD1	TRBV12-5	few	TRBJ1-2	TGTGCCGGGACAGGGGATAATTTTAACTATGGCTACACCTTC	CAGTGDNFNYGYTF
TRBD1	TRBV30	few	TRBJ1-4	TGTGCCTGGAGGGACAGGGGCCATAATGAAAAACTGTTTTTT	CAWRDRGHNEKLFF
TRBD1	TRBV28	NA	TRBJ2-1	TGTGCCAGCAGCAGAGGGGCGGGACAGGGATCCAATGAGCAGTTCTTC	CASSRGAGQGSNEQFF
NA	TRBV20-1	many	TRBJ2-3	TGCAGTGCTAGTACCCATTTCGATACGCAGTATTTT	CSASTHFDTQYF
NA	TRBV3-1	many	TRBJ1-1	TGTGCCAGCAGCCAAGTCGAGAACACTGAAGCTTTCTTT	CASSQVENTEAFF
NA	TRBV6-2/TRBV6-3	few	TRBJ2-1	TGTGCCAGCAGTTACTCCGGGACCTTGTGGGATGAGCAGTTCTTC	CASSYSGTLWDEQFF
NA	TRBV2	few	TRBJ1-1	TGTGCCAGCAGCGGGGGACTGAACACTGAAGCTTTCTTT	CASSGGLNTEAFF
NA	TRBV5-1	many	TRBJ2-7	TGCGCCAGCAGCTTGGCGCTCGACTTTAAAGAGCAGTACTTC	CASSLALDFKEQYF
NA	TRBV14	few	TRBJ2-5	TGTGCCAGCAGCCAAGATCGTGCAGGGTTGGAGACCCAGTACTTC	CASSQDRAGLETQYF
TRBD2	TRBV7-8	many	TRBJ2-6	TGTGCCAGCCCCTCCGGGACTACACTCTCTGGGGCCAACGTCCTGACTTTC	CASPSGTTLSGANVLTF
TRBD2	TRBV28	NA	TRBJ2-7	TGTGCCAGCAACTCGGGGGGGCGTTACTACGAGCAGTACTTC	CASNSGGRYYEQYF
NA	TRBV18	NA	TRBJ2-3	TGTGCCAGCTCGCCCGGGACACTGAACACAGATACGCAGTATTTT	CASSPGTLNTDTQYF
TRBD2	TRBV11-2	many	TRBJ2-7	TGTGCCAGCAGGCGCCCGGGACTAGCGGGGTACGAGCAGTACTTC	CASRRPGLAGYEQYF
TRBD1	TRBV11-2	NA	TRBJ1-1	TGTGCCAGCAGATCCAACAGGGGGCAGGGTGAAGCTTTCTTT	CASRSNRGQGEAFF
NA	TRBV19	NA	TRBJ2-2	TGTGCCAGTAGTATAAGGACAGATATCACCGGGGAGCTGTTTTTT	CASSIRTDITGELFF
TRBD2	TRBV6-6	many	TRBJ2-2	TGTGCCAGCAGACCACTAGCGGGAGTGGCCACCGGGGAGCTGTTTTTT	CASRPLAGVATGELFF
TRBD2	TRBV29-1	many	TRBJ2-3	TGCAGCGTTGAGAGGACTAGCGGGAGGGCCACAGATACGCAGTATTTT	CSVERTSGRATDTQYF
NA	TRBV10-3	many	TRBJ2-2	TGTGCCATCAGTGAGAGGCAGTCGAACACCGGGGAGCTGTTTTTT	CAISERQSNTGELFF
TRBD1	TRBV5-1	many	TRBJ2-5	TGCGCCAGCAGCGGAACAGGGGGCGCAAAAGAGACCCAGTACTTC	CASSGTGGAKETQYF
NA	TRBV10-3	many	TRBJ2-7	TGTGCCACCACTTCGCGAAGCGAGCAGTACTTC	CATTSRSEQYF
TRBD1	TRBV5-1	many	TRBJ2-7	TGCGCCAGCAGCCGACAGGGGATAAGTGGCTACGAGCAGTACTTC	CASSRQGISGYEQYF
NA	TRBV2	few	TRBJ1-6	TGTGCCAGCAGTGAACTCGGGGGAAGAGGCAATTCACCCCTCCACTTT	CASSELGGRGNSPLHF
NA	TRBV24-1	many	TRBJ2-5	TGTGCCACCAGTGACGCGGGACCCCCTTCGGTCCAGTACTTC	CATSDAGPPSVQYF
TRBD2	TRBV4-2	many	TRBJ2-3	TGTGCCAGCAGCTACTGGACTAGTTCCCGCACAGATACGCAGTATTTT	CASSYWTSSRTDTQYF
NA	TRBV10-1	many	TRBJ2-3	TGCGCCAGCAGTGAACTTTCCCCAGAGAGAACAGATACGCAGTATTTT	CASSELSPERTDTQYF
TRBD2	TRBV5-1	many	TRBJ2-3	TGCGCCAGCAGCTTCCTAGCGGGGGGCACAGATACGCAGTATTTT	CASSFLAGGTDTQYF
NA	TRBV7-9	many	TRBJ2-3	TGTGCCAGCAGCTTAGCCCGTCCGTTTCGGGTAGATACGCAGTATTTT	CASSLARPFRVDTQYF
TRBD2	TRBV5-1	few	TRBJ2-4	TGCGCCAGCAGCTTGGTGGGACTAGCGGTAGCCAAAAACATTCAGTACTTC	CASSLVGLAVAKNIQYF
NA	TRBV20-1	many	TRBJ1-1	TGCAGTGCTAGTCGCAGGTCCAGGATTATAGGCACTGAAGCTTTCTTT	CSASRRSRIIGTEAFF